These 31 T cell receptor beta chains came from one sample sequenced in a study of early T cells in non-severe SARS-CoV-2 infection. MiXCR, applied by TCRdb to the 5' RACE reads, yields one record per CDR3 protein. The sample lists about 110,000 distinct CDR3 sequences, about 12% seen once, with 3% to 3.5% in the top ten. The sample consisted of whole blood. The receptors here all came from an adult who was a healthcare worker with PCR-confirmed SARS-CoV-2 infection or an uninfected control (not recorded which).

The CDR3 bases are TGCAGTGCTAGGGCTGAACCCTACGAGCAGTACTTC. The encoded protein is CSARAEPYEQYF. The chain joins TRBV20-1 to TRBJ2-7; D gene ambiguous. Trimming stripped 3 bases from V and 2 bases from J, with 8 bases between. Germline CDR1 and CDR2: DFQATT and SNEGSKA (reference sequence). CDR3 length: 12 residues.

V usage is TRBV19 and J usage is TRBJ1-5; possible D gene TRBD1, 5 bases. The V gene lost 7 bases and the J gene lost 2 bases, with 18 bases spanning the gap. CDR3 length: 16 amino acids. Looked up from germline, CDR1 is LNHDA and CDR2 is SQIVND (reference sequence). CDR3 DNA sequence: TGTGCCAGTAACATACAGGTAGTAGGTGGCAATCAGCCCCAGCATTTT. Translation gives CASNIQVVGGNQPQHF.

This chain uses TRBV3-1 with TRBJ2-2; 10 nucleotides line up with TRBD2. The germline V gene has CDR1 LGHDT and CDR2 YNNKEL (reference sequence). Trimming took 0 bases from V and 4 from J; bases not matched to a gene: 8. The CDR3 has 18 amino acids. The CDR3 spells CASSQEGQLAGFTGELFF. DNA of the CDR3: TGTGCCAGCAGCCAAGAGGGCCAACTAGCGGGGTTCACCGGGGAGCTGTTTTTT.

This clonotype was counted at least ten times. The chain recombines TRBV12-3 or TRBV12-4 with TRBJ1-5; D is unresolved. The CDR3 length is 13 residues. V was shortened by 6 bases and J by 5 bases, with 11 bases between the two germline ends. As DNA, the CDR3 is TGTGCCAGCAGCCTTGGGCGCCATCAGCCCCAGCATTTT. Translated: CASSLGRHQPQHF.

This clonotype was recorded many times. J is TRBJ1-2 and V is TRBV24-1, with 7 bases identical to TRBD1. V was clipped by 4 bases and J by 4 bases; unmatched bases: 5. Germline values: CDR1 KGHDR, CDR2 SFDVKD. There are 14 residues in the CDR3. The CDR3 DNA reads TGTGCCACCAGTGACCCGACAGGGAGCTATGGCTACACCTTC. Protein product: CATSDPTGSYGYTF.

This clonotype was detected a few times. V and J are TRBV18 and TRBJ1-5; perhaps TRBD1 as D (6 bases). CDR1 KGHSH and CDR2 LQKENI come from the germline V gene. Trimming took off 4 bases at V and 7 bases at J, with 11 bases between the two ends. This CDR3 has 13 residues. CDR3: CASSRDQGQPQHF. DNA for the CDR3: TGTGCCAGCTCACGGGACCAGGGGCAGCCCCAGCATTTT.

The CDR3 coding sequence is TGTGCCAGCAGCTCCTCCAATCTCAAAAATAGCAATCAGCCCCAGCATTTT. Encoded protein: CASSSSNLKNSNQPQHF. The gene calls are TRBV5-6 and TRBJ1-5, with no clear D. CDR3 size: 17 residues. Trimming left V 3 bases short and J 0 bases short, with 16 bases between. Germline V gene lookup returns CDR1 SGHDT and CDR2 YYEEEE.

The chain links TRBV6-6 to TRBJ2-1, with 12 bases fitting TRBD2. The CDR3 runs 15 residues. In germline, CDR1 is MNHNY, CDR2 SVGAGI (reference sequence). V lost 6 bases, J lost 10 bases, and 10 bases stayed unmatched. The CDR3 loop reads CASSDGLAGGGEQFF. The CDR3 DNA is TGTGCCAGCAGCGACGGCCTAGCGGGAGGGGGGGAGCAGTTCTTC.

The chain joins TRBV2 to TRBJ2-4; 9 bases map to TRBD2. CDR3 size: 14 residues. The V segment lost 2 bases and the J segment 7 bases; nucleotides outside the gene matches: 3. The germline CDR1 and CDR2 sequences are SNHLY and FYNNEI. As DNA, the CDR3 is TGTGCCAGCAGTGAACCCGGACTAGCGAACATTCAGTACTTC. Its translation: CASSEPGLANIQYF.

This clonotype was picked up a small number of times. The chain is built from TRBV12-3 or TRBV12-4 and TRBJ1-5; the D gene is possibly TRBD1 (5 bases). This CDR3 has 16 amino acids. Trimming pared 3 bases from V and 0 bases from J, leaving 12 bases between. The CDR3 sequence is CASSFRQPNSNQPQHF. Here the CDR3 DNA reads TGTGCCAGCAGTTTCCGACAGCCTAATAGCAATCAGCCCCAGCATTTT.

This clonotype was picked up many times. The chain recombines TRBV7-9 with TRBJ1-1; D remains ambiguous. The germline V and J ends were trimmed by 11 bases and 8 bases, with 12 bases remaining between them. The CDR3 has 10 amino acids. Germline V gives CDR1 SEHNR, CDR2 FQNEAQ (reference sequence). Here the CDR3 DNA reads TGTGCCGTCTCCCCAGAGGAAGCTTTCTTT. The encoded protein is CAVSPEEAFF.

This clonotype was found many times. The chain recombines TRBV4-1 with TRBJ2-7; D may match TRBD1 or TRBD2 (5 bases each). CDR3 length: 15 amino acids. V was cut by 3 bases and J by 8 bases, with 20 bases left in between. CDR1 and CDR2 (germline): MGHRA, YSYEKL. The CDR3 DNA follows: TGCGCCAGCAGCCAGGATCTAGCAGGGCCTACGAAGCAGTACTTC. This gives the protein CASSQDLAGPTKQYF.

CDR3 loop: CASSLGPWKFF. CDR3 bases: TGTGCCAGCAGCTTGGGACCTTGGAAGTTCTTC. The rearrangement uses TRBV5-5 and TRBJ2-1; no reliable D call. Germline assignment: CDR1 SGHKS and CDR2 YYEKEE (reference sequence). V lost 0 bases to trimming and J lost 14 bases, with 9 bases between them. The CDR3 is 11 amino acids.

The J gene is TRBJ2-1, the V gene TRBV29-1; D is undetermined. Germline V gene lookup returns CDR1 SQVTM and CDR2 ANQGSEA. The CDR3 is 17 amino acids. V was pared by 0 bases and J by 1 base, with 16 bases between. The CDR3: CSVEDLGRRVSYNEQFF. The CDR3 nucleotides read TGCAGCGTTGAAGATCTTGGTCGACGCGTTTCCTACAATGAGCAGTTCTTC.

V and J are TRBV12-3 or TRBV12-4 and TRBJ2-2; no clear D gene. The V end was cut by 6 bases, the J end by 0 bases, with 11 bases between. The CDR3 length is 15 residues. This CDR3 is CASSLRRPNTGELFF. In DNA, the CDR3 is TGTGCCAGCAGCCTACGTCGGCCGAACACCGGGGAGCTGTTTTTT.

This clonotype was recorded many times. V gene TRBV27 combines with J gene TRBJ2-1; D call uncertain. This CDR3 is 16 amino acids long. Germline V lookup: CDR1 MNHEY, CDR2 SMNVEV (reference sequence). V was pared by 6 bases and J by 8 bases, with 23 bases between. CDR3 nucleotides: TGTGCCAGCAGCCAACCCGGAAGACGCGCGGTCGATGAGCAGTTCTTC. Translating gives CASSQPGRRAVDEQFF.

This clonotype was seen at least ten times. The V call is TRBV2, the J call TRBJ1-5; the match to TRBD1 covers 9 bases. This CDR3 is 15 amino acids long. Germline lookup yields CDR1 SNHLY and CDR2 FYNNEI. V lost 8 bases, J lost 3 bases, and 8 bases stayed unmatched. The CDR3 is CASGAGQGFNQPQHF. CDR3 bases: TGTGCCAGCGGAGCGGGACAGGGTTTCAATCAGCCCCAGCATTTT.

This clonotype came up many times. The chain combines TRBV5-4 with TRBJ1-2; D remains unclear. Between the trimmed V and J ends, which lost 0 bases and 2 bases, there was a span of 5 bases. Germline V CDR1 and CDR2: SGHNT, YYREEE (reference sequence). The CDR3 is made up of 13 amino acids. As DNA, the CDR3 is TGTGCCAGCAGCTTGGGGGCGAACTATGGCTACACCTTC. Protein product: CASSLGANYGYTF.

This clonotype was seen many times. Sequence at one end of the junction differs from germline and may be a read error. The genes are TRBV30 and TRBJ1-6; no clear D gene. The CDR3 runs to 17 residues. Looked up from germline, CDR1 is GTSNPN and CDR2 is SVGIG (reference sequence). CDR3 coding DNA: TGTGCCTGGAGTACGCCAACCCCTGATCCTGAGAATTCACCCCTCCATTTT. This encodes CAWSTPTPDPENSPLHF. Combining the CDR3 with reference TRBV30 and TRBJ1-6 gives the whole variable domain SQTIHQWPATLVQPVGSPLSLECTVEGTSNPNLYWYRQAAGRGLQLLFYSVGIGQISSEVPQNLSASRPQDRQFILSSKKLLLSDSGFYLCAWSTPTPDPENSPLHFGNGTRLTVT.

This clonotype was seen repeatedly, ten times or more. V and J are TRBV29-1 and TRBJ1-3; TRBD1 matches at 7 bases. Unmatched junction bases numbered 3, after V lost 7 bases and J lost 3 bases. CDR1 is SQVTM, CDR2 ANQGSEA, per germline. The CDR3 totals 12 residues. CDR3 residues: CSARTGGNTIYF. The DNA of the CDR3 is TGCAGCGCTCGGACAGGTGGAAACACCATATATTTT.

The V call is TRBV29-1, the J call TRBJ1-1; D is uncertain. Looked up from germline, CDR1 is SQVTM and CDR2 is ANQGSEA. The V gene lost 6 bases and the J gene lost 0 bases, with 11 bases spanning the gap. The CDR3 totals 13 residues. CDR3 region: CSVKGRMNTEAFF. The CDR3 DNA is TGCAGCGTCAAAGGACGGATGAACACTGAAGCTTTCTTT.

The sample holds a few counts of this clonotype. The chain employs TRBV6-6 and TRBJ2-7; TRBD1 matches 7 bases. The CDR3 loop spans 16 amino acids. Germline V gives CDR1 MNHNY, CDR2 SVGAGI (reference sequence). After removal of 6 bases from V and 4 bases from J, the junction contained 15 bases not matched to a gene. The CDR3, as DNA: TGTGCCAGCAGCCACGGGACAGCGAGGGCCTGGTACGAGCAGTACTTC. Translation gives CASSHGTARAWYEQYF.

There are a few counts of this clonotype. The chain uses TRBV5-6 and TRBJ1-4; 8 nucleotides agree with TRBD1. The CDR3 is 14 amino acids. Trimming at V came to 3 bases and at J to 7 bases, leaving 5 bases not matched to a gene. From germline, CDR1 is SGHDT and CDR2 YYEEEE. The CDR3 reads CASSSQGVGEKLFF. DNA of the CDR3: TGTGCCAGCAGCTCACAGGGGGTTGGTGAAAAACTGTTTTTT.

DNA for the CDR3: TGTGCCAGCAGCGTAGAGGGTTACTCCTACGAGCAGTACTTC. As protein: CASSVEGYSYEQYF. This chain links TRBV9 with TRBJ2-7; D uncertain. Germline V gene sequence: CDR1 SGDLS, CDR2 YYNGEE. Trimming removed 0 bases at V and 0 bases at J, with 7 bases between. The CDR3 consists of 14 residues. Looking up the rest from reference TRBV9 and TRBJ2-7 gives the full variable domain: DSGVTQTPKHLITATGQRVTLRCSPRSGDLSVYWYQQSLDQGLQFLIQYYNGEERAKGNILERFSAQQFPDLHSELNLSSLELGDSALYFCASSVEGYSYEQYFGPGTRLTVT.

The CDR3 here is CASSPLGRYNEQFF. DNA for the CDR3: TGTGCCAGCAGCCCTCTGGGCCGCTACAATGAGCAGTTCTTC. This chain joins TRBV11-2 and TRBJ2-1; D gene uncertain. Per germline, CDR1 SGHAT and CDR2 FQNNGV. There are 14 residues in the CDR3. The ends were cut back, 5 bases at V and 3 bases at J, with 11 bases in the middle.

The chain has TRBV6-5 and TRBJ1-2; D is unclear. CDR1 and CDR2 (germline): MNHEY, SVGAGI. Trimming took 6 bases from V and 3 from J, leaving 8 bases between them. The length of the CDR3 is 12 residues. The CDR3 spells CASSPDHYGYTF. CDR3 coding DNA: TGTGCCAGCAGCCCGGACCACTATGGCTACACCTTC.

This clonotype was recorded at least ten times. The V and J genes are TRBV5-8 and TRBJ2-7; TRBD2 matches at 9 bases. The CDR3 sequence is 15 residues long. Germline V gene lookup returns CDR1 SGHTS and CDR2 YDEGEE. With V trimmed by 1 base and J by 7 bases, 9 bases remained unmatched. The CDR3 reads CASSLIAGGPREQYF. CDR3 nucleotides: TGTGCCAGCAGCTTGATTGCGGGAGGGCCTCGGGAGCAGTACTTC.

The V gene is TRBV12-3 or TRBV12-4, the J gene TRBJ1-5; D possibly corresponds to TRBD1 (5 bases). V gave up 3 bases and J gave up 0 bases, with 6 bases separating them. The CDR3 is 14 residues long. The CDR3 region is CASSFQGSNQPQHF. The CDR3 nucleotides are TGTGCCAGCAGTTTTCAGGGTAGCAATCAGCCCCAGCATTTT.

The chain employs TRBV30 and TRBJ1-5; tentative D call: TRBD1 (5 bases). Germline CDR1 GTSNPN, CDR2 SVGIG (reference sequence). Trimming removed 2 bases at V and 7 bases at J, with 12 bases between. The CDR3 is 13 residues long. For the CDR3, the DNA is TGTGCCTGGAGTTCGGGGGATCACCAGCCCCAGCATTTT. Encoded protein: CAWSSGDHQPQHF.

There are a few counts of this clonotype. The chain links TRBV7-2 to TRBJ1-2, with D perhaps TRBD1 (5 bases). Germline-derived CDR1 and CDR2 are SGHTA and FQGNSA. The CDR3 extends over 13 amino acids. V lost 3 bases to trimming and J lost 8 bases, with 13 bases between them. The CDR3 DNA reads TGTGCCAGCAGCTTGTCAGGGAGATTGGGCTACACCTTC. Its protein is CASSLSGRLGYTF.

With regard to this clonotype: Being one base from a much bigger clone, this may be a read error. The chain has TRBV7-2 and TRBJ2-1; D is perhaps TRBD2 (6 bases). The germline gives CDR1 SGHTA, CDR2 FQGNSA. This CDR3 contains 14 residues. In DNA form, the CDR3 reads TGTGTCAGCAGCATCTCCCGGACACCCGGGGGTCAGTTCTTC. It translates to CVSSISRTPGGQFF.